The 17 T cell receptor beta chains reported below all come from one sample, sequenced in a study of beta chain features in type 1 diabetes. cDNA synthesis used the whole RNA isolate, giving expressed TCRB sequences. Profiling relied on immunoSEQ multiplex PCR, and the TCRdb table lists in-frame clones only, not all of them. The repertoire has roughly 180,000 clones, about 12% of them found once; the top ten carry 0.62%. The sequencing sample was made of central memory CD4+ T cells from blood. The receptors were gathered from a woman aged 18-35 years in good health.

This clone was counted only a few times. The rearrangement joins TRBV4-2 to TRBJ1-2; 8 positions match TRBD1. V gave up 5 bases and J gave up 8 bases; unmatched junction bases: 19. The CDR3 is 17 amino acids. CDR1 LGHNA and CDR2 YNFKEQ come from the germline V gene. CDR3 DNA sequence: TGTGCCAGCAGCTATACGGATCTCGGACAGGGAGGGATCGGCTACACCTTC. As protein: CASSYTDLGQGGIGYTF.

This clone appeared a few times. This chain joins TRBV27 and TRBJ1-1; D is uncertain. CDR3 length: 15 amino acids. CDR1 and CDR2 (germline): MNHEY, SMNVEV (reference sequence). V was shortened by 2 bases and J by 1 base, with 11 bases between the two germline ends. In DNA form, the CDR3 reads TGTGCCAGCAGTTTAGGGAGGGTCGGGAACACTGAAGCTTTCTTT. It specifies CASSLGRVGNTEAFF.

This rearrangement joins TRBV7-6 to TRBJ1-5; perhaps TRBD1 as D (5 bases). This CDR3 has 14 amino acids. Germline-derived CDR1 and CDR2 are SGHVS and FNYEAQ. Trimming left V 6 bases short and J 5 bases short, with 14 bases between. The CDR3 nucleotides read TGTGCCAGCAGTCTTGCCGGGGGTCATCAGCCCCAGCATTTT. It translates to CASSLAGGHQPQHF.

This clone was counted between two and nine times. The V gene is TRBV28, the J gene TRBJ2-7; 9 positions agree with TRBD1. V dropped 5 bases and J dropped 4; count of bases not matched to a gene: 9. CDR3 length: 15 residues. Looked up from germline, CDR1 is MDHEN and CDR2 is SYDVKM. The CDR3 DNA is TGTGCCAGCAGTACCATGCGACAGGGGGGATACGAGCAGTACTTC. It translates to CASSTMRQGGYEQYF.

The chain employs TRBV5-5 and TRBJ2-1, with 9 bases that match TRBD1. The CDR3 has 16 residues. CDR1 and CDR2 (germline): SGHKS, YYEKEE (reference sequence). Trimming at V came to 4 bases and at J to 7 bases, leaving 12 bases not matched to a gene. CDR3 DNA: TGTGCCAGCAGCATATACAGGGGGCGGGATGGTAATGAGCAGTTCTTC. Its protein product is CASSIYRGRDGNEQFF.

This clone occurred a few times. CDR3 bases: TGTGCCAGCTCACTGTGGAGCTCCTACAATGAGCAGTTCTTC. It codes for CASSLWSSYNEQFF. The chain carries TRBV18 and TRBJ2-1; D gene unclear. This CDR3 has 14 residues. Germline CDR1 reads KGHSH; CDR2 reads LQKENI. With 4 bases removed from V and 0 bases from J, the gap between germline ends came to 7 bases.

This chain uses TRBV6-5 with TRBJ2-5, with TRBD2 as a possible D gene (5 bases). The CDR3 length is 14 residues. CDR1 is MNHEY and CDR2 is SVGAGI in the germline V gene. With 5 bases removed from V and 4 bases from J, the gap between germline ends came to 14 bases. The CDR3 DNA reads as TGTGCCAGCAGTGAACGGGGAAACAGAGAGACCCAGTACTTC. Protein sequence: CASSERGNRETQYF.

CDR3 region: CASARKGGEKLFF. CDR3 DNA: TGTGCCAGCGCACGGAAGGGAGGTGAAAAACTGTTTTTT. The gene calls are TRBV7-6 and TRBJ1-4; D ambiguous. V was shortened by 8 bases and J by 7 bases, with 14 bases between the two germline ends. Germline lookup yields CDR1 SGHVS and CDR2 FNYEAQ. The length of the CDR3 is 13 residues.

The rearrangement links TRBV6-5 to TRBJ1-2; 8 positions agree with TRBD1. The CDR3 length is 14 residues. The germline V gene has CDR1 MNHEY and CDR2 SVGAGI. V dropped 4 bases and J dropped 4; count of bases not matched to a gene: 5. CDR3 DNA: TGTGCCAGCAGTTTAGGACAGGGCGGCTATGGCTACACCTTC. Residues: CASSLGQGGYGYTF.

The CDR3 coding sequence is TGTGCCAGCAGCCGTCTAGCGGGGGGAACCTACGAGCAGTACTTC. It is translated as CASSRLAGGTYEQYF. V usage is TRBV7-2 and J usage is TRBJ2-7; 11 bases match TRBD2. The germline CDR1 and CDR2 sequences are SGHTA and FQGNSA. The CDR3 sequence is 15 residues long. V lost 5 bases to trimming and J lost 2 bases; unmatched junction nucleotides: 5.

In this sample, this clone turned up many times. The chain uses TRBV7-3 and TRBJ2-1; 12 positions agree with TRBD2. The CDR3 is made up of 15 amino acids. CDR1 SGHTA and CDR2 FQGTGA come from the germline V gene. V lost 5 bases, J lost 7 bases, and 6 bases stayed unmatched. The DNA of the CDR3 is TGTGCCAGCAGCCCTACGGGACTAGCGGGTAATGAGCAGTTCTTC. This encodes CASSPTGLAGNEQFF. The entire variable domain, with the rest obtained from reference TRBV7-3 and TRBJ2-1, is as follows: GAGVSQTPSNKVTEKGKYVELRCDPISGHTALYWYRQSLGQGPEFLIYFQGTGAADDSGLPNDRFFAVRPEGSVSTLKIQRTERGDSAVYLCASSPTGLAGNEQFFGPGTRLTVL.

This clone was detected only a few times. Other DNA sequences of this sample code for an identical CDR3. The CDR3 DNA reads TGTGCCTGGAGCCCAGGAGGCGGCTACACCTTC. Protein: CAWSPGGGYTF. J is TRBJ1-2 and V is TRBV30; no clear D gene. The CDR3 has 11 residues. CDR1 is GTSNPN and CDR2 is SVGIG in the germline V gene (reference sequence). The V end was cut by 3 bases, the J end by 8 bases, with 10 bases between.

This clone was picked up many times. V is TRBV4-3 and J is TRBJ2-7, with TRBD2 matching 7 bases. The CDR3 runs 15 residues. Trimming cost V 4 bases and J 6 bases; bases outside gene matches: 12. Germline V gives CDR1 LGHNA, CDR2 YSLEER. CDR3 sequence (DNA): TGCGCCAGCAGCCCAACAGCGGGATCCGCCCTCGAGCAGTACTTC. This encodes CASSPTAGSALEQYF.

Note on this clone: An end of the junction does not agree with germline; a read error may underlie this. The DNA of the CDR3 is TGTGCCAGCAGCCCCAGCGGGGGGCTGGGGATTGTGACCCGGTACTTC. Translation gives CASSPSGGLGIVTRYF. This chain uses TRBV11-1 with TRBJ2-5; TRBD2 agrees at 9 bases. The V gene's germline CDR1 is SGHAT and CDR2 FQDESV (reference sequence). CDR3 length equals 16 residues.

The chain recombines TRBV30 with TRBJ2-5; TRBD1 aligns across 7 bases. CDR1 is GTSNPN and CDR2 is SVGIG in the germline V gene (reference sequence). V gave up 3 bases and J gave up 3 bases; unmatched junction bases: 7. The CDR3 has 14 amino acids. Written as DNA, the CDR3 is TGTGCCTGGAGACAGGGGTCCCCCAAAGAGACCCAGTACTTC. It specifies CAWRQGSPKETQYF.

This chain links TRBV7-9 with TRBJ2-7; TRBD2 aligns across 8 bases. This CDR3 spans 12 amino acids. V shed 6 bases and J 5 bases; nucleotides not matched to a gene: 3. Germline V gene sequence: CDR1 SEHNR, CDR2 FQNEAQ (reference sequence). The DNA of the CDR3 is TGTGCCAGCAGAAGACTAGCGAACGAGCAGTACTTC. This encodes CASRRLANEQYF.

This clone turned up a few times. This chain joins TRBV7-9 and TRBJ2-5, with D tentatively TRBD2 (5 bases). Germline V gene data show CDR1 as SEHNR and CDR2 as FQNEAQ (reference sequence). Trimming removed 5 bases from V and 2 bases from J, with 21 bases in between. The CDR3 sequence is 17 residues long. The CDR3 nucleotides read TGTGCCAGCAGCCAAGATCTGGGCAGATCGGGGCAAGAGACCCAGTACTTC. Protein: CASSQDLGRSGQETQYF.